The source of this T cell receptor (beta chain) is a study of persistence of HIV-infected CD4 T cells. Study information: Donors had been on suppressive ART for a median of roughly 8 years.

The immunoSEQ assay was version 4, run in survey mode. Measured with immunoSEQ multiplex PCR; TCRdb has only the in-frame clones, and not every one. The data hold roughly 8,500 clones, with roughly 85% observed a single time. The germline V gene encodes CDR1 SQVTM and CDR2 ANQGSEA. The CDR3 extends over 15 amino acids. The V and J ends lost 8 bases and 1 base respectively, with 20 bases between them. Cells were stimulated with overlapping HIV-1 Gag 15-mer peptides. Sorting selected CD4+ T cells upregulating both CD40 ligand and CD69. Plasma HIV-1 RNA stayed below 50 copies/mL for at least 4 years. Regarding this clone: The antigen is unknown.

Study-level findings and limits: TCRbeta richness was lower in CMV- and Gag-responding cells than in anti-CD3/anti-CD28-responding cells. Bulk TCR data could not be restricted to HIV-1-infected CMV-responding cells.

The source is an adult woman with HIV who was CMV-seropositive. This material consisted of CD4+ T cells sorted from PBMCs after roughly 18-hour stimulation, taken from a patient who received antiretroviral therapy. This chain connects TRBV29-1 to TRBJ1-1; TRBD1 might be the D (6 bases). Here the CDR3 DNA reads TGCAGCACGTCTAGGGGGGGGCGTTCGAACACTGAAGCTTTCTTT. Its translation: CSTSRGGRSNTEAFF.